These T cell receptor beta chains were read from a single sample in a study of T cells in tuberculosis. Method: immunoSEQ multiplex PCR; TCRdb's copy keeps in-frame clones and lacks some. Counted here are 25,000 to 40,000 clones, nearly 90% occurring once; the ten biggest clones make up about 5.3%. The sequences come from PBMCs, collected at tuberculosis diagnosis. These receptors all come from an adult with tuberculosis. Each CDR3 is given with its conserved first and last residue. A D gene is named only where the DNA matches it firmly. Clone size, where shown, is once, few, many, or a class for clones that have expanded.

v_gene	j_gene	abundance	d_gene	CDR3nt	CDR3aa
TRBV7-2	TRBJ1-4	NA	NA	TGTGCCAGCAGCCCATCAGGGGTAGCAACTAATGAAAAACTGTTTTTT	CASSPSGVATNEKLFF
TRBV5-1	TRBJ2-7	NA	TRBD1	TGCGCCAGCAGCTTGGCGGGGACAGGGGGACACGAGCAGTACTTC	CASSLAGTGGHEQYF
TRBV6-5	TRBJ2-2	NA	NA	TGTGCCAGCAGTCCCGTCACCGGGGAGCTGTTTTTT	CASSPVTGELFF
TRBV10-3	TRBJ2-7	NA	TRBD1	TGTGCCACAGACCGGACAGGCGACTCCTACGAGCAGTACTTC	CATDRTGDSYEQYF
TRBV2	TRBJ1-6	NA	TRBD1	TGTGCCAGCAGTGAAGTAGGACAGGGAAATTCACCCCTCCACTTT	CASSEVGQGNSPLHF
TRBV30	TRBJ1-4	NA	TRBD1	TGTGCCTGCCCCCAGGGGGCAACTAATGAAAAACTGTTTTTT	CACPQGATNEKLFF
TRBV28	TRBJ1-2	NA	TRBD1	TGTGCCAGCAGTATAACAGGGGGCACCTATGGCTACACCTTC	CASSITGGTYGYTF
TRBV5-1	TRBJ1-1	once	TRBD1	TGCGCCAGCAGCTTGGGACCGACAGGGGGCACTGAAGCTTTCTTT	CASSLGPTGGTEAFF
TRBV7-2	TRBJ2-1	once	TRBD2	TGTGCCAGCAGCCCTCCCAGCGGGAGCGAACAGTTCTTC	CASSPPSGSEQFF
TRBV6-5	TRBJ2-1	NA	NA	TGTGCCAGCAGTTATACCGGCGGGGTAGAGCAGTTCTTC	CASSYTGGVEQFF
TRBV7-2	TRBJ2-7	NA	NA	TGTGCCAGCAGCTTAGGACTCCACTGGTACGAGCAGTACTTC	CASSLGLHWYEQYF
TRBV6-4	TRBJ2-2	NA	NA	TGTGCCAGCAGCGGACAGTTGGGCACCGGGGAGCTGTTTTTT	CASSGQLGTGELFF
TRBV28	TRBJ2-1	NA	NA	TGTGCCAGCAACAAGGGGCGCGCCCTAACCGGCGTTGAGCAGTTCTTC	CASNKGRALTGVEQFF
TRBV11-2	TRBJ1-1	NA	NA	TGTGCCAGCAGCTTAGGTATTTCGGGGGGTGAAGCTTTCTTT	CASSLGISGGEAFF
TRBV4-3	TRBJ1-2	NA	TRBD1	TGCGCCAGCAGTCTAAGTATTCCGACAGGGGGCTCCGGGGGCTATGGCTACACCTTC	CASSLSIPTGGSGGYGYTF
TRBV19	TRBJ2-6	NA	TRBD2	TGTGCCAGTAGTATGAGGGAGGGCAGCGGGGTACGTGGGGCCAACGTCCTGACTTTC	CASSMREGSGVRGANVLTF
TRBV27	TRBJ1-5	NA	NA	TGTGCCAGCAGTTTATCGGTAGAGGGTCAGCCCCAGCATTTT	CASSLSVEGQPQHF
TRBV19	TRBJ1-6	NA	TRBD1	TGTGCCAGTAGTTCCAGGGGGACAGAGCGGAATTCACCCCTCCACTTT	CASSSRGTERNSPLHF
TRBV4-1	TRBJ2-5	NA	NA	TGCGCCAGCAGCCAAGTCGGTGGGACCCAGTACTTC	CASSQVGGTQYF
TRBV5-4	TRBJ2-5	NA	NA	TGTGCCAGCAGCTTGGGTGGGCAGCGGTACCAGGAGACCCAGTACTTC	CASSLGGQRYQETQYF
TRBV11-3	TRBJ1-1	NA	NA	TGTGCCAGCAGCTTAGATAGTCGGGACTACACTGAAGCTTTCTTT	CASSLDSRDYTEAFF
TRBV9	TRBJ2-1	NA	TRBD2	TGTGCCAGCAGCCTACGACTAGCGGACTACTCCTACAATGAGCAGTTCTTC	CASSLRLADYSYNEQFF
TRBV5-4	TRBJ2-1	NA	TRBD2	TGTGCCAGCAGCTCGTGGACTAGCGGCGACAATGAGCAGTTCTTC	CASSSWTSGDNEQFF
TRBV29-1	TRBJ2-7	NA	TRBD2	TGCAGCGTGATTAGCGGGAGCCTTTACGAGCAGTACTTC	CSVISGSLYEQYF
TRBV19	TRBJ1-1	NA	TRBD1	TGTGCCAGTAGTATAGCAGGGGGGAGAACTGAAGCTTTCTTT	CASSIAGGRTEAFF
TRBV7-2	TRBJ1-2	NA	NA	TGTGCCAGCAGCCCACAGTCCGGACAGTTCCTTTATGGCTACACCTTC	CASSPQSGQFLYGYTF
TRBV10-1	TRBJ2-1	NA	TRBD2	TGCGCCAGCGGAAAAACCGGGACTAGCGGGCACAATGAGCAGTTCTTC	CASGKTGTSGHNEQFF
TRBV9	TRBJ2-1	NA	NA	TGTGCCAGCAGCGTAGCTTTCGGGGATGAGCAGTTCTTC	CASSVAFGDEQFF
TRBV6-6	TRBJ1-5	NA	NA	TGTGCCAGCAGAGGAGATCAGCCCCAGCATTTT	CASRGDQPQHF
TRBV6-6	TRBJ1-6	NA	TRBD1	TGTGCCACCATGACAGGGGAGTATTCACCCCTCCACTTT	CATMTGEYSPLHF
TRBV29-1	TRBJ2-1	NA	NA	TGCAGCGTGGGTATCCGGGCCCAGGGGTCCTACAATGAGCAGTTCTTC	CSVGIRAQGSYNEQFF
TRBV28	TRBJ1-4	NA	TRBD1	TGTGCCAGCAGTTCCTCCGGAGACAGGGGGCAAAAACTGTTTTTT	CASSSSGDRGQKLFF
TRBV6-1	TRBJ1-1	NA	NA	TGTGCCAGCAGGGGGGCCACGAGGGGCATCCATGCTTTCTTT	CASRGATRGIHAFF
TRBV6-5	TRBJ1-2	NA	NA	TGTGCCAGCAGTTACTATGGGCCGACCCGGGGAGGCTACACCTTC	CASSYYGPTRGGYTF
TRBV5-6	TRBJ1-4	NA	NA	TGTGCCAGCAGCTGGGACAACGAAAAACTGTTTTTT	CASSWDNEKLFF
TRBV9	TRBJ2-3	NA	TRBD1	TGTGCCAGCAGCGGACGGACAGGAGCGGCAGATACGCAGTATTTT	CASSGRTGAADTQYF
TRBV2	TRBJ2-3	NA	NA	TGTGCCAGCAGTATGGACAGCGGCACAGATACGCAGTATTTT	CASSMDSGTDTQYF
TRBV4-3	TRBJ1-1	NA	TRBD1	TGCGCCAGCAGCCAAGACGCCGGGACAGGGGGTATTATGAACACTGAAGCTTTCTTT	CASSQDAGTGGIMNTEAFF
TRBV7-2	TRBJ2-1	NA	NA	TGTGCCAGCAGCACCGCCAGGCCAGGGAGGCATGAGCAGTTCTTC	CASSTARPGRHEQFF
TRBV19	TRBJ1-6	NA	TRBD1	TGTGCCAGTAGTATCGAAGGGACAGGGTGGAAACCCCTCCACTTT	CASSIEGTGWKPLHF
TRBV28	TRBJ1-1	NA	TRBD1	TGTGCCAGCCTGACAGGGGACAACACTGAAGCTTTCTTT	CASLTGDNTEAFF
TRBV6-6	TRBJ1-1	NA	TRBD1	TGTGCCAGCAGACCTTTCGGGGACAGAGACACTGAAGCTTTCTTT	CASRPFGDRDTEAFF
TRBV2	TRBJ2-7	few	TRBD1	TGTGCCAGCAGAAGGACAGGGGTAATCTACGAGCAGTACTTC	CASRRTGVIYEQYF
TRBV27	TRBJ2-4	NA	TRBD2	TGTGCCAGCAGTTTATCGGGACTAGCGGGGGGCAAAAACATTCAGTACTTC	CASSLSGLAGGKNIQYF
TRBV7-2	TRBJ2-7	NA	NA	TGTGCCAGCAGCTTACCCGGCTACGAGCAGTACTTC	CASSLPGYEQYF
TRBV4-2	TRBJ2-7	NA	TRBD1	TGTGCCAGCAGCCAAGAGGGTACAGGGGATGAGCAGTACTTC	CASSQEGTGDEQYF
TRBV7-9	TRBJ2-7	NA	TRBD2	TGTGCCAGCAGCCAGCCCGGGGGGGCCTACGAGCAGTACTTC	CASSQPGGAYEQYF
TRBV7-6	TRBJ2-1	NA	TRBD2	TGTGCCAGCAGCTTAGTGACTAGCGGGGGGGAAGAGCAGTTCTTC	CASSLVTSGGEEQFF
TRBV7-9	TRBJ1-1	NA	NA	TGTGCCAGCAGCTTAGCGGGGACTAGCCCTGAAGCTTTCTTT	CASSLAGTSPEAFF
TRBV28	TRBJ2-7	NA	TRBD1	TGTGCCAGCAGTTCGCCACGGACGACAGGGGACAAATCCCCTGCGTACGAGCAGTACTTC	CASSSPRTTGDKSPAYEQYF
TRBV2	TRBJ2-5	NA	TRBD2	TGTGCCAGCAGAGGAAGGACTAGCGGGCAAGAGACCCAGTACTTC	CASRGRTSGQETQYF
TRBV6-5	TRBJ1-3	NA	NA	TGTGCCTCCGGACGGGACAACTCTGGAAACACCATATATTTT	CASGRDNSGNTIYF
TRBV7-9	TRBJ2-5	once	TRBD2	TGTGCCAGCAGTTCCCGGACTAGCGGGAGGGTACAAGAGACCCAGTACTTC	CASSSRTSGRVQETQYF
TRBV5-1	TRBJ2-6	NA	NA	TGCGCCAGCAGCCCCAGGGGCTCTGGGGCCAACGTCCTGACTTTC	CASSPRGSGANVLTF